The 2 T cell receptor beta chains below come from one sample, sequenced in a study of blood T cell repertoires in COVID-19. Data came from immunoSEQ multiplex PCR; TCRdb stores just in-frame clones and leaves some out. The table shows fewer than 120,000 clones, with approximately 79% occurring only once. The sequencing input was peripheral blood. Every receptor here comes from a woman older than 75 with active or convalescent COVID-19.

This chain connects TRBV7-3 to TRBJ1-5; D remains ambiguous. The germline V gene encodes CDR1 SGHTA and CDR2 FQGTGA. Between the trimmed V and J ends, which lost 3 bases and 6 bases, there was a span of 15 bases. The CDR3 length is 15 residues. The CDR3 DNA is TGTGCCAGCAGCTTTTTGTCGGAGGATCCTCAGCCCCAGCATTTT. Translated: CASSFLSEDPQPQHF. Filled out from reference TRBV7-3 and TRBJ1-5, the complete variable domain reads GAGVSQTPSNKVTEKGKYVELRCDPISGHTALYWYRQSLGQGPEFLIYFQGTGAADDSGLPNDRFFAVRPEGSVSTLKIQRTERGDSAVYLCASSFLSEDPQPQHFGDGTRLSIL.

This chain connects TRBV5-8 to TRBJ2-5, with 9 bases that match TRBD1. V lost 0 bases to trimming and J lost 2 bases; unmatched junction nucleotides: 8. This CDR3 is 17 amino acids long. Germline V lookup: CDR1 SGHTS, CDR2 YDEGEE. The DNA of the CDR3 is TGTGCCAGCAGCTTGGCCGGGACAGGGAGTCTTCAAGAGACCCAGTACTTC. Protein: CASSLAGTGSLQETQYF.